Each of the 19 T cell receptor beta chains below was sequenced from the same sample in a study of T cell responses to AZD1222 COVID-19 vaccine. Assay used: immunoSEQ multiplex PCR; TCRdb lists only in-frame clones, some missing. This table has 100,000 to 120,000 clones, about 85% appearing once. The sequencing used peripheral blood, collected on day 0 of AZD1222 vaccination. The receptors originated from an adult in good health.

The DNA of the CDR3 is TGTGCCAGCAGCCAAGGGGTGCCCACCGGGGAGCTGTTTTTT. Protein sequence: CASSQGVPTGELFF. The chain is built from TRBV14 and TRBJ2-2; D unresolved. The V end lost 1 base, the J end lost 4 bases, and 7 bases lay between the germline ends. CDR3 size: 14 residues. Per the germline V gene, CDR1 is SGHDN and CDR2 is FVKESK.

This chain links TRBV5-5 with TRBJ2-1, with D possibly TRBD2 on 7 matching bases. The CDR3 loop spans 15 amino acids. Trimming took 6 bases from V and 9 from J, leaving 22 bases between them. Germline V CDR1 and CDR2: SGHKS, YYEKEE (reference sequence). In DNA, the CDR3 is TGTGCCAGCAACCCCATGGGGGGGGGCGCGGGTGAGCAGTTCTTC. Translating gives CASNPMGGGAGEQFF.

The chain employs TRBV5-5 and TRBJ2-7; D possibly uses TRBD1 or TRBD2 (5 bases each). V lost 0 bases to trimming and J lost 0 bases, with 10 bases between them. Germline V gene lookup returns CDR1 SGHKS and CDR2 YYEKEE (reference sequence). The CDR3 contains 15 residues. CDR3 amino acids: CASSLAREFSYEQYF. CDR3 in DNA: TGTGCCAGCAGCTTGGCCAGGGAGTTCTCCTACGAGCAGTACTTC.

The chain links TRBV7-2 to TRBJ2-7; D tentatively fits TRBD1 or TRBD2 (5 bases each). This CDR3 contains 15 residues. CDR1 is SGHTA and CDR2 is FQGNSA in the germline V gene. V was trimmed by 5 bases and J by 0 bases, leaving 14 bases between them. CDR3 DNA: TGTGCCAGCAGCGGGGGACCCCAGAGCTCCTACGAGCAGTACTTC. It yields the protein CASSGGPQSSYEQYF.

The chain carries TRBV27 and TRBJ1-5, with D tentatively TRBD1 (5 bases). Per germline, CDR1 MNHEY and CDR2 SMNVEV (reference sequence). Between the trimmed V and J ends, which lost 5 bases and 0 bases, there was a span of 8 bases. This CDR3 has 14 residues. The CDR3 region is CASSRGTSNQPQHF. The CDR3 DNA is TGTGCCAGCAGTCGCGGGACTAGCAATCAGCCCCAGCATTTT.

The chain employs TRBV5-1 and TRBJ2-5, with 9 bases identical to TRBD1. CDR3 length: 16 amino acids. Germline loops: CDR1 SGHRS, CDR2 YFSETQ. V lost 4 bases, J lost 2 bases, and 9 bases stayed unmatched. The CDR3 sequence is CASSLRGQGPQETQYF. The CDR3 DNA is TGCGCCAGCAGCCTCCGAGGACAGGGGCCACAAGAGACCCAGTACTTC.

Here the CDR3 DNA reads TGTGCCAGCAGCTTAGCACAGGGTTCAGATACGCAGTATTTT. Encoded protein: CASSLAQGSDTQYF. V is TRBV7-3 and J is TRBJ2-3; D is possibly TRBD1 (6 bases). Germline V gene lookup returns CDR1 SGHTA and CDR2 FQGTGA. V shed 2 bases and J shed 4 bases, with 10 bases lying between them. The CDR3 spans 14 residues.

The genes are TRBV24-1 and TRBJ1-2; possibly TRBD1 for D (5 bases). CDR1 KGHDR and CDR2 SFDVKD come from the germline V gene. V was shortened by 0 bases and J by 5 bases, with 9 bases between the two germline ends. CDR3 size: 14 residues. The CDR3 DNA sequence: TGTGCCACCAGTGATTTGGACAGCCTTTATGGCTACACCTTC. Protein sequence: CATSDLDSLYGYTF.

CDR3 in DNA: TGCGCCAGCAGCTTGGACATGGGGAGTGAGCAGTTCTTC. Encoded protein: CASSLDMGSEQFF. The chain is built from TRBV5-1 and TRBJ2-1; D is perhaps TRBD2 (5 bases). Deletions cut 0 bases from V and 9 bases from J, with 10 bases between. CDR1 is SGHRS, CDR2 YFSETQ, per germline. The CDR3 consists of 13 residues.

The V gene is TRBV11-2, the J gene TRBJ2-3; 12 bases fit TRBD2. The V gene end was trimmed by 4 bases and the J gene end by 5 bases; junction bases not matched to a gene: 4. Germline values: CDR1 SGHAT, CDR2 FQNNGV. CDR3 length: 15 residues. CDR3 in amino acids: CASSSMGLAGDTQYF. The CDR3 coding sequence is TGTGCCAGCAGCTCGATGGGACTAGCGGGAGATACGCAGTATTTT.

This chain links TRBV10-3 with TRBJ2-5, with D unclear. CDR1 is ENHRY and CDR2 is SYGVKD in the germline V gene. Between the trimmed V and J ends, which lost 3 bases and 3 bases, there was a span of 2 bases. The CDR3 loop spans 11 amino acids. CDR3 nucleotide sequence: TGTGCCATCAGTGATGAAGAGACCCAGTACTTC. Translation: CAISDEETQYF.

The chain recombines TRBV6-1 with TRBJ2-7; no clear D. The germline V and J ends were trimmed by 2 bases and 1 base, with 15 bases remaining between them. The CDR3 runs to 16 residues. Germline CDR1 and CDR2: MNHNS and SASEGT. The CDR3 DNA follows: TGTGCCAGCAGTGAATCCAATTTGGACGATTCCTACGAGCAGTACTTC. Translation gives CASSESNLDDSYEQYF.

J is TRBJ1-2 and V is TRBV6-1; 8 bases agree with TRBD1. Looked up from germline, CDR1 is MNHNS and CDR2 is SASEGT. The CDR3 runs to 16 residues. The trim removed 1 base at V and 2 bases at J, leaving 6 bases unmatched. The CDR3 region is CASSEDRTGINYGYTF. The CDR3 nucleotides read TGTGCCAGCAGTGAAGATCGGACAGGGATCAACTATGGCTACACCTTC.

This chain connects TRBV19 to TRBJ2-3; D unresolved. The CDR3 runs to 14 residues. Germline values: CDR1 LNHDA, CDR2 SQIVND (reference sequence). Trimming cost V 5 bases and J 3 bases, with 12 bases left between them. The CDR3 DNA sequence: TGTGCCAGTAGTCCCCCAGCCCAGACAGATACGCAGTATTTT. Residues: CASSPPAQTDTQYF.

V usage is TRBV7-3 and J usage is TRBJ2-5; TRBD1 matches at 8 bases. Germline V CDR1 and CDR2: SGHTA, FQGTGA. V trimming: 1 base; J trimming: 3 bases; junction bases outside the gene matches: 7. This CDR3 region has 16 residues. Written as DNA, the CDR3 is TGTGCCAGCAGCTTAAACCCCGGGACAGGAAAAGAGACCCAGTACTTC. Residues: CASSLNPGTGKETQYF.

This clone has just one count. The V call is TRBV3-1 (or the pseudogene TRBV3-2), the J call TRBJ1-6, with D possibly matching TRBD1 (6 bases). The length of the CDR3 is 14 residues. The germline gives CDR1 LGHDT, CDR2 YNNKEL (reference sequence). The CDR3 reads CASRGQMVNSPLHF. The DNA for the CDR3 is TGTGCTTCGCGGGGGCAGATGGTGAATTCACCCCTCCACTTT.

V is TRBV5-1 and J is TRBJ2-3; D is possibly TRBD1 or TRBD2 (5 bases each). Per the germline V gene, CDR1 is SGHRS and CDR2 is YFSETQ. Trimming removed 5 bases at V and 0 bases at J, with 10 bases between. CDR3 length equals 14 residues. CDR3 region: CASSGGRSTDTQYF. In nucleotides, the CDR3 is TGCGCCAGCAGTGGGGGTAGGAGCACAGATACGCAGTATTTT.

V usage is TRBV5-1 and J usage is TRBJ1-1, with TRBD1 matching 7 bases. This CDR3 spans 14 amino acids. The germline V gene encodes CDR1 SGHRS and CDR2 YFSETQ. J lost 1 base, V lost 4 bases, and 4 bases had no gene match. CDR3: CASSLRQGNTEAFF. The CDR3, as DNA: TGCGCCAGCAGCCTTCGACAGGGGAACACTGAAGCTTTCTTT.

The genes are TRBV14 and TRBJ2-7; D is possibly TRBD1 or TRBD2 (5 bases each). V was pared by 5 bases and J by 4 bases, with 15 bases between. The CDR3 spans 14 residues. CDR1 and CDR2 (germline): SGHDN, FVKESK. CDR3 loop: CASSYLAGHYEQYF. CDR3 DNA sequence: TGTGCCAGCAGCTACCTAGCAGGGCATTACGAGCAGTACTTC.